These 23 T cell receptor beta chains share one sample of origin, sequenced in a study of shared clonotypes between healthy human individuals. Generated by immunoSEQ multiplex PCR, the TCRdb table keeps only in-frame clones and is missing some. The sample includes about 670,000 clones, approximately 75% of them seen just once. Sequencing used memory CD4+ T cells sorted from blood. The sample's subset: CD45RA-negative fraction. These receptors originate from a woman aged 25 to 45 in good health.

The J gene is TRBJ2-2, the V gene TRBV4-1, with 7 bases fitting TRBD2. The CDR3 spans 14 residues. The junction had 4 bases not matched to a gene; V was cut back by 5 bases and J by 4 bases. Per germline, CDR1 MGHRA and CDR2 YSYEKL. CDR3 sequence (DNA): TGCGCCAGCAGCAGGCGCGGGGGCACCGGGGAGCTGTTTTTT. Protein sequence: CASSRRGGTGELFF.

This clone was seen only once. The gene calls are TRBV11-2 and TRBJ2-1; perhaps D is TRBD1 or TRBD2 (5 bases each). V shed 6 bases and J shed 8 bases, with 20 bases lying between them. Germline V gene data show CDR1 as SGHAT and CDR2 as FQNNGV. The CDR3 runs to 15 residues. This CDR3 reads CASRYKIIGADEQFF. The CDR3 nucleotides are TGTGCCAGCAGGTACAAGATCATCGGGGCCGATGAGCAGTTCTTC.

This chain connects TRBV6-5 to TRBJ2-3; D ambiguous. Trimming stripped 5 bases from V and 0 bases from J, with 12 bases between. CDR3 length: 15 amino acids. Germline lookup yields CDR1 MNHEY and CDR2 SVGAGI. The CDR3 DNA is TGTGCCAGCAGTCAATCTCGTGCTAGCACAGATACGCAGTATTTT. It is translated as CASSQSRASTDTQYF.

The genes are TRBV11-3 and TRBJ2-7, with 8 bases that match TRBD1. The length of the CDR3 is 15 residues. Germline V lookup: CDR1 SGHNT, CDR2 YENEEA. J lost 3 bases, V lost 5 bases, and 9 bases had no gene match. CDR3 sequence reads: CASSPTGQGGYEQYF. The CDR3 region has the DNA TGTGCCAGCAGCCCAACCGGACAGGGTGGCTACGAGCAGTACTTC.

The chain employs TRBV29-1 and TRBJ2-2; D uncertain. CDR3 length: 13 amino acids. V gave up 7 bases and J gave up 3 bases, with 12 bases separating them. Germline V gene sequence: CDR1 SQVTM, CDR2 ANQGSEA. The CDR3 DNA sequence: TGCAGCGCCCGTAGGCGGTACACCGGGGAGCTGTTTTTT. Encoded protein: CSARRRYTGELFF.

This clone was seen a few times. The identical CDR3 is also encoded by other nucleotide sequences in the sample. This chain joins TRBV14 and TRBJ1-2, with unresolved D. CDR1 and CDR2 from the germline V gene are SGHDN and FVKESK. CDR3 length equals 12 residues. Trimming removed 3 bases from V and 4 bases from J, with 6 bases in between. For the CDR3, the DNA is TGTGCCAGCAGCCAGGGTCGCTATGGCTACACCTTC. This gives the protein CASSQGRYGYTF.

The chain uses TRBV15 and TRBJ2-1; TRBD1 or TRBD2 may be the D gene (6 bases each). This CDR3 has 16 residues. Germline lookup yields CDR1 LNHNV and CDR2 YYDKDF (reference sequence). The ends were cut back, 0 bases at V and 4 bases at J, with 13 bases in the middle. The CDR3 DNA reads as TGTGCCACCAGCAGAGAAGCGACAGGACTATACAATGAGCAGTTCTTC. Translated, it gives CATSREATGLYNEQFF.

The V and J genes are TRBV30 and TRBJ1-2; unclear D gene. The length of the CDR3 is 12 residues. V lost 3 bases and J 2 bases, leaving 7 bases between the germline ends. Per the germline V gene, CDR1 is GTSNPN and CDR2 is SVGIG (reference sequence). CDR3 nucleotides: TGTGCCTGGAGCGGAGAAAACTATGGCTACACCTTC. Protein product: CAWSGENYGYTF.

This chain connects TRBV29-1 to TRBJ2-5; possible D gene TRBD2, 6 bases. The CDR3 covers 13 residues. Per the germline V gene, CDR1 is SQVTM and CDR2 is ANQGSEA. The V end lost 3 bases, the J end lost 2 bases, and 10 bases lay between the germline ends. DNA for the CDR3: TGCAGCGTTGAGCCGGGACTTCAAGAGACCCAGTACTTC. Translated, it gives CSVEPGLQETQYF. The full variable domain, rest sourced from reference TRBV29-1 and TRBJ2-5, is SAVISQKPSRDICQRGTSLTIQCQVDSQVTMMFWYRQQPGQSLTLIATANQGSEATYESGFVIDKFPISRPNLTFSTLTVSNMSPEDSSIYLCSVEPGLQETQYFGPGTRLLVL.

V and J are TRBV5-3 and TRBJ2-7; the D gene could be TRBD1 or TRBD2 (5 bases each). Being an ORF, TRBV5-3 has a function that is uncertain. The CDR3 is made up of 15 amino acids. The V end lost 4 bases, the J end lost 3 bases, and 17 bases lay between the germline ends. The CDR3 spells CARSADSPRDYEQYF. The CDR3 DNA reads as TGTGCCAGAAGCGCCGACAGTCCGAGGGACTACGAGCAGTACTTC.

This chain connects TRBV4-1 to TRBJ2-1; D perhaps matches TRBD1 (6 bases). Trimming cost V 3 bases and J 5 bases, with 8 bases left between them. CDR1 MGHRA and CDR2 YSYEKL come from the germline V gene. The CDR3 covers 13 residues. CDR3 sequence: CASSHGTNNEQFF. The CDR3 DNA reads TGCGCCAGCAGCCACGGGACAAACAATGAGCAGTTCTTC.

J is TRBJ2-2 and V is TRBV28; 14 bases match TRBD2. The germline gives CDR1 MDHEN, CDR2 SYDVKM. The junction had 17 bases not matched to a gene; V was cut back by 5 bases and J by 9 bases. There are 19 residues in the CDR3. CDR3 in amino acids: CASSRINPGTSGSLWELFF. The DNA of the CDR3 is TGTGCCAGCAGTCGAATTAACCCCGGGACTAGCGGGAGTCTATGGGAGCTGTTTTTT.

The chain uses TRBV7-9 and TRBJ2-1; the match to TRBD2 covers 11 bases. Germline CDR1 SEHNR, CDR2 FQNEAQ (reference sequence). The CDR3 spans 15 residues. V shed 4 bases, J shed 9 bases, and the junction held 8 bases outside the gene matches. The CDR3 here is CASSYLAGGGGEQFF. CDR3 nucleotides: TGTGCCAGCAGCTACCTAGCGGGAGGAGGGGGTGAGCAGTTCTTC.

The chain links TRBV5-1 to TRBJ1-3, with D hard to call. Per germline, CDR1 SGHRS and CDR2 YFSETQ. Trimming stripped 0 bases from V and 0 bases from J, with 10 bases between. This CDR3 contains 16 residues. DNA for the CDR3: TGCGCCAGCAGCTTGGAAGCCAGAGGCTCTGGAAACACCATATATTTT. Protein product: CASSLEARGSGNTIYF.

The chain is built from TRBV6-1 and TRBJ2-7; the match to TRBD1 covers 7 bases. CDR3 length: 15 residues. V gave up 5 bases and J gave up 6 bases; unmatched junction bases: 13. Per germline, CDR1 MNHNS and CDR2 SASEGT. As DNA, the CDR3 is TGTGCCAGCAGTCACTGGGGGACAGCCGCACGCGAGCAGTACTTC. This translates into CASSHWGTAAREQYF.

The gene calls are TRBV5-6 and TRBJ2-5; a weak D match, TRBD2 (6 bases). CDR1 is SGHDT and CDR2 is YYEEEE in the germline V gene. V lost 4 bases and J lost 0, with 7 bases in between. The CDR3 sequence is 13 residues long. The CDR3 DNA reads TGTGCCAGCAGCCGCGGGAACCAAGAGACCCAGTACTTC. Amino acid sequence: CASSRGNQETQYF.

This sequence joins TRBV5-1 and TRBJ2-3; no definite D call. The germline V gene encodes CDR1 SGHRS and CDR2 YFSETQ. This CDR3 is 14 amino acids long. Trimming pared 6 bases from V and 0 bases from J, leaving 11 bases between. The CDR3 region is CASKNPGSTDTQYF. CDR3 sequence (DNA): TGCGCCAGCAAGAACCCGGGTAGCACAGATACGCAGTATTTT.

The rearrangement links TRBV28 to TRBJ2-3; D may be TRBD2 (5 bases). Looked up from germline, CDR1 is MDHEN and CDR2 is SYDVKM. The CDR3 runs 15 residues. The ends were cut back, 5 bases at V and 5 bases at J, with 17 bases in the middle. CDR3 sequence: CASSVPGLRRDTQYF. CDR3 nucleotides: TGTGCCAGCAGTGTACCCGGACTGAGAAGAGATACGCAGTATTTT.

CDR3 coding DNA: TGCGCCAGCAGCTTCGAGGGGGCTAGGGACTATGGCTACACCTTC. It is translated as CASSFEGARDYGYTF. This rearrangement joins TRBV5-1 to TRBJ1-2; 7 bases agree with TRBD1. This CDR3 contains 15 residues. Germline lookup yields CDR1 SGHRS and CDR2 YFSETQ. With V trimmed by 2 bases and J by 3 bases, 7 bases remained unmatched.

The genes are TRBV18 and TRBJ2-7; no clear D. With 3 bases removed from V and 3 bases from J, the gap between germline ends came to 12 bases. This CDR3 region has 14 residues. In germline, CDR1 is KGHSH, CDR2 LQKENI. CDR3 sequence: CASSPTASNYEQYF. CDR3 bases: TGTGCCAGCTCACCCACAGCCTCAAACTACGAGCAGTACTTC.

This chain connects TRBV28 to TRBJ2-2; 10 bases are a match to TRBD2. Germline CDR1 reads MDHEN; CDR2 reads SYDVKM. After removal of 6 bases from V and 8 bases from J, the junction contained 9 bases not matched to a gene. The CDR3 contains 15 residues. The CDR3 nucleotides read TGTGCCAGCAGGAACCCCGGGACTAGCGTAGGGGAGCTGTTTTTT. Encoded protein: CASRNPGTSVGELFF.

CDR3 loop: CASSDGGGPYEQYF. DNA for the CDR3: TGCGCCAGCAGTGACGGGGGAGGGCCCTACGAGCAGTACTTC. This chain uses TRBV10-2 with TRBJ2-7, with TRBD2 matching 7 bases. V lost 3 bases and J lost 2; bases outside the gene matches: 4. Germline CDR1 and CDR2: WSHSY and SAAADI. CDR3 length equals 14 residues.

CDR3 sequence (DNA): TGTGCCAGCAATAACCCAGGGACCTATGGCTACACCTTC. Its protein is CASNNPGTYGYTF. The gene calls are TRBV6-1 and TRBJ1-2; maybe TRBD1 (5 bases). The germline V gene has CDR1 MNHNS and CDR2 SASEGT. Trimming shortened V by 7 bases and J by 4 bases, and 13 bases separated the two germline ends. This CDR3 region has 13 residues.